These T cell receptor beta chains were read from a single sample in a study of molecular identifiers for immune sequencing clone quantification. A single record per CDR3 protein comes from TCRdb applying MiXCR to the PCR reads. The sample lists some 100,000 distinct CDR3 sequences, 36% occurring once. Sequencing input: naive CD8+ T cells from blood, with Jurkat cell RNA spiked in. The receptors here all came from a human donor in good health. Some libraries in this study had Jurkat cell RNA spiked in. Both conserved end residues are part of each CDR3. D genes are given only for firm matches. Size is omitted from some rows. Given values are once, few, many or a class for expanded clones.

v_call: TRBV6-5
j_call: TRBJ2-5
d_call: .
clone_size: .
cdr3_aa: CASSYSKRQVTQYF
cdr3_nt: TGTGCCAGCAGTTACTCGAAGAGGCAAGTGACCCAGTACTTC

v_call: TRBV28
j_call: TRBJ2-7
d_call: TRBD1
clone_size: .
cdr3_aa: CASSLYGTDYEQYF
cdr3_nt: TGTGCCAGCAGTTTATACGGGACAGATTACGAGCAGTACTTC

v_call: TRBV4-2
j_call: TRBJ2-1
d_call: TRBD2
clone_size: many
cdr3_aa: CASSQGTSRYNEQFF
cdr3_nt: TGTGCCAGCAGCCAAGGGACTAGCAGATACAATGAGCAGTTCTTC

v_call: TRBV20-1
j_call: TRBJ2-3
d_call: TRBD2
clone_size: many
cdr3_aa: CSARIQRDLSDTQYF
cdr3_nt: TGCAGTGCTAGGATACAGCGGGACTTGTCAGATACGCAGTATTTT

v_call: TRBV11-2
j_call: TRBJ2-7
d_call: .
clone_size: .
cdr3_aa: CASSLALGIYEQYF
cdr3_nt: TGTGCCAGCAGCTTAGCGTTAGGTATCTACGAGCAGTACTTC

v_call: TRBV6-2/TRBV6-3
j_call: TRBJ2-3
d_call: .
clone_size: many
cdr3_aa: CASTNVEADTQYF
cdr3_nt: TGTGCCAGCACCAACGTGGAAGCGGATACGCAGTATTTT

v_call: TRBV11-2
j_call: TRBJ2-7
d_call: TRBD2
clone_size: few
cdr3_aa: CASSLEPRAGLAGVYEQYF
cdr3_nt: TGTGCCAGCAGCTTAGAGCCCCGCGCCGGTCTAGCGGGAGTGTACGAGCAGTACTTC

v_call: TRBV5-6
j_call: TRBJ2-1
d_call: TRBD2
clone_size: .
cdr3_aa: CASSLPGLASSYNEQIF
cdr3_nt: TGTGCCAGCAGCCTCCCGGGACTAGCGTCCTCCTACAATGAGCAGATCTTC

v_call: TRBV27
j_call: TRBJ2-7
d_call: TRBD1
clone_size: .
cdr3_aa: CASSLTGRLEQYF
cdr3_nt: TGTGCCAGCAGTCTGACAGGGCGGCTCGAGCAGTACTTC

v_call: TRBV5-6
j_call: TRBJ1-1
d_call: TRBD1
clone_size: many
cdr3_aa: CASSSGTGNTEAFF
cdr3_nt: TGTGCCAGCAGCAGCGGGACAGGGAACACTGAAGCTTTCTTT

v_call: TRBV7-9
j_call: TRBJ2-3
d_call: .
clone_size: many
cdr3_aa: CASSPYGGVDTQYF
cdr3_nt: TGTGCCAGCAGTCCCTACGGCGGGGTAGATACGCAGTATTTT

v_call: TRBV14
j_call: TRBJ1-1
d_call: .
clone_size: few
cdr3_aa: CASSQGGRWNTEAFF
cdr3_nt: TGTGCCAGCAGCCAAGGGGGACGTTGGAACACTGAAGCTTTCTTT

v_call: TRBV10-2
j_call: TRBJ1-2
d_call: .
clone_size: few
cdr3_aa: CASNDLGLRRGYGYTF
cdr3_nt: TGCGCCAGCAATGATTTGGGACTCCGAAGGGGCTATGGCTACACCTTC

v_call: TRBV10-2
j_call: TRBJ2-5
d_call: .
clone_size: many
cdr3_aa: CASSAWSGETQYF
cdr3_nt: TGCGCCAGCAGTGCGTGGTCTGGGGAGACCCAGTACTTC

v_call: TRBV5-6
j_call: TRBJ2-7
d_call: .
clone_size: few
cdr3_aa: CASSLGNYEQYF
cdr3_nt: TGTGCCAGCAGCTTGGGTAACTACGAGCAGTACTTC

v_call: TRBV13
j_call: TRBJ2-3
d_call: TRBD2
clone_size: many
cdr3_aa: CASSLGLAGSTDTQYF
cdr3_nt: TGTGCCAGCAGCTTAGGACTAGCGGGAAGCACAGATACGCAGTATTTT

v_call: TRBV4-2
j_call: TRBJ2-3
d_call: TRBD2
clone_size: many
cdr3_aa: CASSQESLAARTDTQYF
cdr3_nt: TGTGCCAGCAGCCAAGAAAGCCTAGCGGCCCGCACAGATACGCAGTATTTT

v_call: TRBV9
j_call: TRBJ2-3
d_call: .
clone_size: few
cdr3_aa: CASSVGRPTDTQYF
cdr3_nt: TGTGCCAGCAGCGTAGGGCGGCCCACAGATACGCAGTATTTT

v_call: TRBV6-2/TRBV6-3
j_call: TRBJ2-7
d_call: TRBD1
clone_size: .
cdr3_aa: CASSYSGQAASYEQYF
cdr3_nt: TGTGCCAGCAGTTATTCGGGACAGGCGGCAAGCTACGAGCAGTACTTC

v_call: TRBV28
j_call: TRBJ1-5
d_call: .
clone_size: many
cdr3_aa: CATQYSNQPQHF
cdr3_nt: TGTGCCACCCAGTATAGCAATCAGCCCCAGCATTTT

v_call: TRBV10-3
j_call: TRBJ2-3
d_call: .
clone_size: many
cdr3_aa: CAISDGGRITDTQYF
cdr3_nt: TGTGCCATCAGTGATGGTGGGCGGATTACAGATACGCAGTATTTT

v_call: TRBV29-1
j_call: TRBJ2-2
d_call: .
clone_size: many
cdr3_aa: CSVSWGWAGELFF
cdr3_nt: TGCAGCGTTTCATGGGGCTGGGCCGGGGAGCTGTTTTTT

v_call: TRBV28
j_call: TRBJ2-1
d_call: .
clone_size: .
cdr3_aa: CASSPMSYEQFF
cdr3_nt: TGTGCCAGCAGTCCAATGAGCTATGAGCAGTTCTTC

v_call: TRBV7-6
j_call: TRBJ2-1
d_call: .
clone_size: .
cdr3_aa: CASSLGWTGRDEQFF
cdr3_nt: TGTGCCAGCAGCTTAGGCTGGACAGGGAGGGATGAGCAGTTCTTC

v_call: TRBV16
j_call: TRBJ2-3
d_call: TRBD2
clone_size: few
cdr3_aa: CASSQSRRREAQYF
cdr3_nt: TGTGCCAGCAGCCAATCGAGGCGGCGGGAGGCGCAGTATTTT

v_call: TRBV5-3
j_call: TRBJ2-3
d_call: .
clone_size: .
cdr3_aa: CASSWARTSTDTQYF
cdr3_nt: TGTGCCAGCAGCTGGGCGAGGACATCCACAGATACGCAGTATTTT

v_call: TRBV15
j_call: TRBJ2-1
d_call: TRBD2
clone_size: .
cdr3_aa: CATSKGLAEPKQFF
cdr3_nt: TGTGCCACCAGCAAGGGACTAGCGGAACCCAAACAGTTCTTC